These 26 T cell receptor beta chains came from one sample sequenced in a study of blood T cell repertoires in COVID-19. Using immunoSEQ multiplex PCR, the repertoire was profiled, and TCRdb retains in-frame clones only, with some absent. Of some 180,000 clones listed, roughly 85% are singletons. Sequencing was performed on peripheral blood. The receptor source for this set is a woman of 80 years or more with acute or convalescent COVID-19.

The chain recombines TRBV9 with TRBJ2-2, with D possibly TRBD1 on 5 matching bases. The V end lost 1 base, the J end lost 0 bases, and 10 bases lay between the germline ends. Germline V gives CDR1 SGDLS, CDR2 YYNGEE. The CDR3 contains 16 residues. This CDR3 reads CASSVKWGANTGELFF. The CDR3 coding sequence is TGTGCCAGCAGCGTAAAGTGGGGCGCGAACACCGGGGAGCTGTTTTTT. The entire variable domain, with the rest obtained from reference TRBV9 and TRBJ2-2, is as follows: DSGVTQTPKHLITATGQRVTLRCSPRSGDLSVYWYQQSLDQGLQFLIQYYNGEERAKGNILERFSAQQFPDLHSELNLSSLELGDSALYFCASSVKWGANTGELFFGEGSRLTVL.

This chain links TRBV6-4 with TRBJ2-6, with TRBD1 as a possible D gene (6 bases). The CDR3 covers 16 residues. V was clipped by 5 bases and J by 4 bases, with 15 bases between them. Germline V lookup: CDR1 MRHNA, CDR2 SNTAGT. Here the CDR3 reads CASSPEGVIGANVLTF. CDR3 bases: TGTGCCAGCAGTCCCGAGGGGGTCATAGGGGCCAACGTCCTGACTTTC.

This clone has a handful of counts. The chain couples TRBV19 to TRBJ1-6; D is ambiguous. The V gene lost 4 bases and the J gene lost 7 bases, with 14 bases spanning the gap. Germline lookup yields CDR1 LNHDA and CDR2 SQIVND (reference sequence). This CDR3 contains 15 residues. CDR3 nucleotides: TGTGCCAGTAGTACCCAACTAGGTGGCAATTCACCCCTCCACTTT. Amino acid sequence: CASSTQLGGNSPLHF.

The gene calls are TRBV30 and TRBJ1-3; D possibly corresponds to TRBD1 (5 bases). CDR1 is GTSNPN, CDR2 SVGIG, per germline (reference sequence). Trimming took off 5 bases at V and 9 bases at J, with 14 bases between the two ends. This CDR3 contains 12 residues. The DNA for the CDR3 is TGTGCCTGGTCCCCCCCCGGGGGCACCATATATTTT. Translating it yields CAWSPPGGTIYF.

The CDR3 bases are TGTGCCAGCAGTCGCCCCCTTAGCGGGGGGGCCCTAAGCTCCTACAATGAGCAGTTCTTC. This gives the protein CASSRPLSGGALSSYNEQFF. This chain uses TRBV6-6 with TRBJ2-1; 11 nucleotides line up with TRBD2. Germline V gene sequence: CDR1 MNHNY, CDR2 SVGAGI (reference sequence). The CDR3 sequence is 20 residues long. Losses at the gene ends were 5 bases for V and 0 bases for J; bases not matched to a gene: 15.

The chain combines TRBV9 with TRBJ2-1, with D perhaps TRBD2 (6 bases). Between the trimmed V and J ends, which lost 10 bases and 0 bases, there was a span of 14 bases. There are 14 residues in the CDR3. Germline V gives CDR1 SGDLS, CDR2 YYNGEE. This CDR3 reads CAVGGESSYNEQFF. The CDR3 nucleotides read TGTGCCGTAGGAGGGGAGAGCTCCTACAATGAGCAGTTCTTC.

The chain is built from TRBV5-6 and TRBJ1-2, with no clear D. The V gene lost 2 bases and the J gene lost 0 bases, with 5 bases spanning the gap. The CDR3 runs to 13 residues. Per germline, CDR1 SGHDT and CDR2 YYEEEE. In nucleotides, the CDR3 is TGTGCCAGCAGCTTACCAGCTAACTATGGCTACACCTTC. Protein sequence: CASSLPANYGYTF.

The chain joins TRBV5-1 to TRBJ2-3, with a weak D call TRBD2 (5 bases). Germline assignment: CDR1 SGHRS and CDR2 YFSETQ. With 0 bases removed from V and 5 bases from J, the gap between germline ends came to 10 bases. This CDR3 region has 14 residues. The CDR3 spells CASSLVGVGDTQYF. CDR3 nucleotide sequence: TGCGCCAGCAGCTTGGTGGGAGTCGGAGATACGCAGTATTTT.

This rearrangement joins TRBV6-5 to TRBJ2-3; 11 positions agree with TRBD1. The ends lost 6 bases at V and 8 bases at J; junction bases unmatched: 7. CDR1 and CDR2 from the germline V gene are MNHEY and SVGAGI. This CDR3 has 14 amino acids. CDR3 loop: CASSYGQGARTQYF. The CDR3 DNA follows: TGTGCCAGCAGCTACGGACAGGGGGCGCGTACGCAGTATTTT.

This clone was seen a single time. This chain connects TRBV5-1 to TRBJ1-1, with D tentatively TRBD1 (5 bases). Deletions cut 6 bases from V and 2 bases from J, with 14 bases between. Germline values: CDR1 SGHRS, CDR2 YFSETQ. This CDR3 has 14 amino acids. This CDR3 reads CASTVDSSNTEAFF. For the CDR3, the DNA is TGCGCCAGCACCGTCGACAGTTCTAACACTGAAGCTTTCTTT.

With regard to this clone: This sample also contains other DNA sequences that code for the same CDR3. The gene calls are TRBV6-5 and TRBJ2-7; 8 bases agree with TRBD2. V was clipped by 6 bases and J by 0 bases; unmatched bases: 4. Germline V gene sequence: CDR1 MNHEY, CDR2 SVGAGI. There are 14 residues in the CDR3. The CDR3 here is CASRGSGSSYEQYF. In DNA form, the CDR3 reads TGTGCCAGCAGGGGAAGCGGGAGCTCCTACGAGCAGTACTTC.

The chain recombines TRBV4-2 with TRBJ1-1; D remains ambiguous. The CDR3 runs to 13 residues. CDR1 is LGHNA and CDR2 is YNFKEQ in the germline V gene. Trimming left V 0 bases short and J 7 bases short, with 9 bases between. As DNA, the CDR3 is TGTGCCAGCAGCCAAGATTCGAACGGTGAAGCTTTCTTT. This sequence encodes CASSQDSNGEAFF.

J is TRBJ1-2 and V is TRBV6-5; 11 nucleotides line up with TRBD1. Trimming removed 6 bases from V and 4 bases from J; junction bases left unmatched: 7. The CDR3 length is 15 residues. CDR1 is MNHEY, CDR2 SVGAGI, per germline. CDR3 DNA sequence: TGTGCCAGCAGGCCGGGACAGGGGGGACTCTATGGCTACACCTTC. This codes for CASRPGQGGLYGYTF.

V gene TRBV20-1 combines with J gene TRBJ2-1; D might be TRBD2 (6 bases). Germline loops: CDR1 DFQATT, CDR2 SNEGSKA (reference sequence). This CDR3 is 14 amino acids long. Between the trimmed V and J ends, which lost 3 bases and 9 bases, there was a span of 18 bases. The CDR3 protein is CSASLRESVPEQFF. As DNA, the CDR3 is TGCAGTGCTAGTCTTCGGGAGTCGGTTCCTGAGCAGTTCTTC.

The rearrangement uses TRBV9 and TRBJ2-1, with D perhaps TRBD2 (6 bases). There are 16 residues in the CDR3. Trimming removed 0 bases at V and 4 bases at J, with 14 bases between. Germline CDR1 is SGDLS and CDR2 is YYNGEE. The CDR3 here is CASSVGGAGSYNEQFF. CDR3 in DNA: TGTGCCAGCAGCGTAGGGGGAGCGGGTTCATACAATGAGCAGTTCTTC.

V is TRBV19 and J is TRBJ2-7, with 14 bases fitting TRBD2. The CDR3 has 16 residues. Germline CDR1 reads LNHDA; CDR2 reads SQIVND (reference sequence). V dropped 6 bases and J dropped 5; count of bases not matched to a gene: 9. The CDR3 loop reads CASSNGGLAGVDEQYF. CDR3 DNA sequence: TGTGCCAGTAGCAATGGGGGACTAGCGGGGGTCGACGAGCAGTACTTC. Based on the CDR3 plus reference TRBV19 and TRBJ2-7, the full variable domain is DGGITQSPKYLFRKEGQNVTLSCEQNLNHDAMYWYRQDPGQGLRLIYYSQIVNDFQKGDIAEGYSVSREKKESFPLTVTSAQKNPTAFYLCASSNGGLAGVDEQYFGPGTRLTVT.

The table lists this clone with a few counts. This CDR3 is CASSLGMSYTEAFF. DNA for the CDR3: TGTGCCAGCAGCTTAGGAATGAGCTACACTGAAGCTTTCTTT. This sequence joins TRBV7-9 and TRBJ1-1; D unresolved. The CDR3 length is 14 residues. V was pared by 1 base and J by 3 bases, with 9 bases between. Germline V lookup: CDR1 SEHNR, CDR2 FQNEAQ (reference sequence). The full variable domain, in which reference TRBV7-9 and TRBJ1-1 provide the parts outside the CDR3, is DTGVSQNPRHKITKRGQNVTFRCDPISEHNRLYWYRQTLGQGPEFLTYFQNEAQLEKSRLLSDRFSAERPKGSFSTLEIQRTEQGDSAMYLCASSLGMSYTEAFFGQGTRLTVV.

This clone was seen a handful of times. V gene TRBV3-1 (or the pseudogene TRBV3-2) combines with J gene TRBJ2-5; 12 nucleotides agree with TRBD2. Trimming cost V 5 bases and J 1 base; bases outside gene matches: 5. The germline CDR1 and CDR2 sequences are LGHDT and YNNKEL (reference sequence). The length of the CDR3 is 16 residues. DNA for the CDR3: TGTGCCAGCAGCACCCGGACTAGCGGGATCCAAGAGACCCAGTACTTC. Its translation: CASSTRTSGIQETQYF.

The chain recombines TRBV6-1 with TRBJ2-1; the match to TRBD2 covers 8 bases. The trim removed 4 bases at V and 4 bases at J, leaving 9 bases unmatched. Looked up from germline, CDR1 is MNHNS and CDR2 is SASEGT. This CDR3 contains 16 residues. CDR3: CASSAGRLAPYNEQFF. The CDR3 DNA reads as TGTGCCAGCAGTGCCGGCCGACTAGCGCCGTACAATGAGCAGTTCTTC.

The chain carries TRBV10-1 and TRBJ2-3; tentative D call: TRBD2 (5 bases). The CDR3 sequence is 13 residues long. With 8 bases removed from V and 3 bases from J, the gap between germline ends came to 12 bases. The V gene's germline CDR1 is WNHNN and CDR2 SYGVQD (reference sequence). CDR3 nucleotide sequence: TGCGCCAGCGGCGACGGGATGACAGATACGCAGTATTTT. Encoded protein: CASGDGMTDTQYF.

The chain uses TRBV5-1 and TRBJ2-7; a possible D gene is TRBD1 (5 bases). V lost 0 bases and J lost 4, with 11 bases in between. Germline lookup yields CDR1 SGHRS and CDR2 YFSETQ. There are 14 residues in the CDR3. CDR3 coding DNA: TGCGCCAGCAGCTTGGATACAGGATTATACGAGCAGTACTTC. Residues: CASSLDTGLYEQYF. Variable domain in full (rest from reference TRBV5-1 and TRBJ2-7): KAGVTQTPRYLIKTRGQQVTLSCSPISGHRSVSWYQQTPGQGLQFLFEYFSETQRNKGNFPGRFSGRQFSNSRSEMNVSTLELGDSALYLCASSLDTGLYEQYFGPGTRLTVT.

The chain is built from TRBV5-1 and TRBJ2-7; TRBD2 is a possible D gene (6 bases). The CDR3 covers 15 residues. Trimming removed 5 bases at V and 5 bases at J, with 20 bases between. The germline gives CDR1 SGHRS, CDR2 YFSETQ. CDR3 DNA: TGCGCCAGCAGAATCGGGTCGGGGGACCCCCACGAGCAGTACTTC. Its protein is CASRIGSGDPHEQYF.

The chain combines TRBV11-2 with TRBJ2-1, with D tentatively TRBD1 (6 bases). This CDR3 comprises 18 residues. Trimming shortened V by 4 bases and J by 4 bases, and 23 bases separated the two germline ends. Germline V gives CDR1 SGHAT, CDR2 FQNNGV. In DNA, the CDR3 is TGTGCCAGCAGCTCCCCTGGGGGCGGAAGGACCAATTACAATGAGCAGTTCTTC. It specifies CASSSPGGGRTNYNEQFF.

The chain is built from TRBV6-5 and TRBJ2-1; D may be TRBD1 (6 bases). Trimming removed 5 bases from V and 0 bases from J, with 8 bases in between. Germline V CDR1 and CDR2: MNHEY, SVGAGI. CDR3 length: 14 amino acids. The CDR3 loop is CASSTGSSYNEQFF. DNA for the CDR3: TGTGCCAGCAGTACAGGGAGCTCCTACAATGAGCAGTTCTTC.

The chain links TRBV7-2 to TRBJ1-2, with TRBD1 identical over 7 bases. The CDR3 spans 16 residues. V lost 8 bases and J lost 4; bases outside the gene matches: 16. The V gene's germline CDR1 is SGHTA and CDR2 FQGNSA. CDR3 in amino acids: CASGSGTAPRGYGYTF. The CDR3 DNA follows: TGTGCCAGCGGTTCCGGGACAGCTCCTAGGGGCTATGGCTACACCTTC.

This clone appeared once. V gene TRBV19 combines with J gene TRBJ2-2; 8 bases are shared with TRBD2. The trim removed 7 bases at V and 1 base at J, leaving 20 bases unmatched. The CDR3 totals 20 residues. Germline V CDR1 and CDR2: LNHDA, SQIVND (reference sequence). The CDR3 nucleotides are TGTGCCAGTATTCCTAACCCCCGGCTAGCGGGTTCCGGGAACACCGGGGAGCTGTTTTTT. Encoded protein: CASIPNPRLAGSGNTGELFF. The complete variable domain, with remaining parts taken from reference TRBV19 and TRBJ2-2, reads DGGITQSPKYLFRKEGQNVTLSCEQNLNHDAMYWYRQDPGQGLRLIYYSQIVNDFQKGDIAEGYSVSREKKESFPLTVTSAQKNPTAFYLCASIPNPRLAGSGNTGELFFGEGSRLTVL.